This paragraph covers one T cell receptor beta chain sequence. The antigen remains unidentified. These data belong to a study of T cell responses to AZD1222 COVID-19 vaccine. The overall study: Samples with a second dose at about 4 or about 12 weeks were pooled together. Findings and caveats of the study: Repertoire sampling was restricted to post-peak T cell response timepoints. Females made up more of the donors, who were largely white British, and clonal diversity may have come out too low. Only a handful of AZD1222 recipients, several in all, had baseline seropositivity.

Germline lookup yields CDR1 SGHKS and CDR2 YYEKEE (reference sequence). The CDR3 is made up of 17 amino acids. V was pared by 2 bases and J by 1 base, with 13 bases between. Some clones are missing from TCRdb's copy, which holds only in-frame ones; the method was immunoSEQ multiplex PCR. The sample has 140,000 to 150,000 clones; about 93% are singletons. The chain uses TRBV5-5 and TRBJ1-6, with a weak D call TRBD1 (5 bases). The specimen was peripheral blood, collected on day 0 of AZD1222 vaccination. This TCR derives from an adult in good health. CDR3 nucleotide sequence: TGTGCCAGCAGCTTATCCCGGGGGGGGTCCTATAATTCACCCCTCCACTTT. This translates into CASSLSRGGSYNSPLHF. Complete variable domain (other parts from reference TRBV5-5 and TRBJ1-6): DAGVTQSPTHLIKTRGQQVTLRCSPISGHKSVSWYQQVLGQGPQFIFQYYEKEERGRGNFPDRFSARQFPNYSSELNVNALLLGDSALYLCASSLSRGGSYNSPLHFGNGTRLTVT.